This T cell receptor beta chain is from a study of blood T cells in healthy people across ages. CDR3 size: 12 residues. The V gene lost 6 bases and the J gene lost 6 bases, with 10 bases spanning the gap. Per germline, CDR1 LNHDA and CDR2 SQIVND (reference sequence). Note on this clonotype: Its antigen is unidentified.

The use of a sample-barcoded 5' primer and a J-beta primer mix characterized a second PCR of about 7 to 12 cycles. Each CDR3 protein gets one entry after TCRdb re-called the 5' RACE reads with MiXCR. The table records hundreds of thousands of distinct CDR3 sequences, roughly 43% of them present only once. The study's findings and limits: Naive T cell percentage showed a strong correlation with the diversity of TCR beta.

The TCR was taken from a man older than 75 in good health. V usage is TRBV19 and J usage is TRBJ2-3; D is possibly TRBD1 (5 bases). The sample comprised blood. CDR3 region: CASRLNRDTQYF. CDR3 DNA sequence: TGTGCCAGTAGGCTAAACAGGGATACGCAGTATTTT.